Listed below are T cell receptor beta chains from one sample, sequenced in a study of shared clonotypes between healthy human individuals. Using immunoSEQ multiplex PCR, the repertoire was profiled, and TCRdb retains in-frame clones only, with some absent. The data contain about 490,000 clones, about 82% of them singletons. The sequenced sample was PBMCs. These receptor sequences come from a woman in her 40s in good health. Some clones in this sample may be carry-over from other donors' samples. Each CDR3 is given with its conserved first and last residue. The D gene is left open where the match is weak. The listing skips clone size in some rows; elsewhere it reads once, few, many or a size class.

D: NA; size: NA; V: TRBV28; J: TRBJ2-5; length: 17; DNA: TGTGCCAGCAGTCAATACCACCGGGCCTCGGGGCGGGAGACCCAGTACTTC; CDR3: CASSQYHRASGRETQYF
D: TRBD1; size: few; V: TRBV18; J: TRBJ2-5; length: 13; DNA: TGTGCCAGCTCACCTTCAGGGGGAGAGACCCAGTACTTC; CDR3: CASSPSGGETQYF
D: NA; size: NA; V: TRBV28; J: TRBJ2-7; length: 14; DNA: TGTGCCAGCAGTTTAGGGACGCAGGTATACGAGCAGTACTTC; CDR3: CASSLGTQVYEQYF
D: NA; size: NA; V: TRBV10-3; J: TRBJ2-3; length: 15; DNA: TGTGCCATCAGTGCTGGAGAACCGTCCACAGATACGCAGTATTTT; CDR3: CAISAGEPSTDTQYF
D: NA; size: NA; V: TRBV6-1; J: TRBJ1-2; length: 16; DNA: TGTGCCAGCAGTGATGCTGCCGGGACCAAAGGCGATGGCTACACCTTC; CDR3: CASSDAAGTKGDGYTF
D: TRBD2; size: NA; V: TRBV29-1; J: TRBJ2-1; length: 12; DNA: TGCAGCGTTGATATTACGGGGGGTGAGCAGTTCTTC; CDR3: CSVDITGGEQFF
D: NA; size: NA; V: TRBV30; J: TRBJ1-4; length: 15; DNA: TGTGCCTGGAGTCTTTCCGGAACCTCAAGGAGAAAACTGTTTTTT; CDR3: CAWSLSGTSRRKLFF
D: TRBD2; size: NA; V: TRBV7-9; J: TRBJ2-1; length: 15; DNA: TGTGCCAGCAGCCCTGGACTAGCGGGATACAATGAGCAGTTCTTC; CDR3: CASSPGLAGYNEQFF
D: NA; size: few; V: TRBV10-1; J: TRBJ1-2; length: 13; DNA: TGCGCCAGCAGTGAGTCGCGGGGGAGAGACTACACCTTC; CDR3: CASSESRGRDYTF
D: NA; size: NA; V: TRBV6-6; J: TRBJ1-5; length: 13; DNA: TGTGCCAGCACCCGGGATTCCAATCAGCCCCAGCATTTT; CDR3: CASTRDSNQPQHF
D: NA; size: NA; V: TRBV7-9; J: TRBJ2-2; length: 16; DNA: TGTGCCAGCAGCCCCCCGGGACTCAGGAACACCGGGGAGCTGTTTTTT; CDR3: CASSPPGLRNTGELFF
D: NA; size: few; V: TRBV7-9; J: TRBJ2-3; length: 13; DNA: TGTGCCAGCAGCCCCGACGGGCGAGATACGCAGTATTTT; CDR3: CASSPDGRDTQYF
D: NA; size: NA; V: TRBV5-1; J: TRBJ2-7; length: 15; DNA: TGCGCCAGCAGCTTAAACCGGCAGGACCTCTACGAGCAGTACTTC; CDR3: CASSLNRQDLYEQYF
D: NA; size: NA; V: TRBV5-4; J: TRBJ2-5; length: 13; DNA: TGTGCCAGCAGCAGCGAGGGACAAGAGACCCAGTACTTC; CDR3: CASSSEGQETQYF
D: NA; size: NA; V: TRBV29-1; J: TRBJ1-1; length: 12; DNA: TGCAGCGTTCCAGACCTGGGGGCGGAAGCTTTCTTT; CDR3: CSVPDLGAEAFF
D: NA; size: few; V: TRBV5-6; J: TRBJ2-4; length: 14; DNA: TGTGCCAGCAGCCCAAGGGCGGGGAGTAACATTCAGTACTTC; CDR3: CASSPRAGSNIQYF
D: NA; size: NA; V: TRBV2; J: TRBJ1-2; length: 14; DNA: TGTGCCAGCAGTGAAGCAGGGGATAACTATGGCTACACCTTC; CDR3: CASSEAGDNYGYTF
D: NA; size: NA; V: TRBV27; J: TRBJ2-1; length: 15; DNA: TGTGCCAGCAGTTTATCGTGGCTTTCCTACAATGAGCAGTTCTTC; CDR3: CASSLSWLSYNEQFF
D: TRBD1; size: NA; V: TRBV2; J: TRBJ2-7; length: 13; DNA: TGTGCCAGCGGACCCCGACAGGGCTCCGAGCAGTACTTC; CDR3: CASGPRQGSEQYF
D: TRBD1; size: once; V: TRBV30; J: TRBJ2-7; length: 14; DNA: TGTGCCTGGAGTAACAACAGGGGCCGGTACGAGCAGTACTTC; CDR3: CAWSNNRGRYEQYF
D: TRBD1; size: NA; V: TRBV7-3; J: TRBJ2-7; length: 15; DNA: TGTGCCAGCAGCTTATCACCAGGGGGCGACTACGAGCAGTACTTC; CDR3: CASSLSPGGDYEQYF
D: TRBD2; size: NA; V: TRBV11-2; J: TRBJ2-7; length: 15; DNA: TGTGCCAGCAGCCTCTCCAATAGCGGGATTGTCGAGCAGTACTTC; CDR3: CASSLSNSGIVEQYF
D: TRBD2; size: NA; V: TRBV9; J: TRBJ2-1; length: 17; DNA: TGTGCCAGCAGCGTACTCACAACTAGCGGGAGGGTGGTTGAGCAGTTCTTC; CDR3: CASSVLTTSGRVVEQFF
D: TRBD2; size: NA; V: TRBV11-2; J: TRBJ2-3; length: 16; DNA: TGTGCCAGCAGCTTAGCTGCGGGGGTTAGAACAGATACGCAGTATTTT; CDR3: CASSLAAGVRTDTQYF
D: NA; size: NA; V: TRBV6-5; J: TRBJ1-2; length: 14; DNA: TGTGCCAGCAGCCGCTGGTTGGGGGCGGGTGGCTACACCTTC; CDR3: CASSRWLGAGGYTF